Listed below are T cell receptor beta chains from one sample, sequenced in a study of OX40 agonist ivuxolimab in advanced cancers. Libraries were prepared by immunoSEQ multiplex PCR; TCRdb keeps only in-frame clonotypes and omits some of them. Altogether around 50,000 clones are present, roughly 94% being singletons, with the ten largest covering 9.5% to 15%. The sample here was CD4+ or CD8+ T cells sorted from blood, taken in a trial of the OX40 agonist ivuxolimab. The receptors here all came from an adult with an advanced solid tumor such as melanoma, head and neck, liver or kidney cancer. The CDR3 runs from the conserved cysteine through the conserved F or W. The order of the fields is J gene, D gene, CDR3 length, clone size, V gene, CDR3 DNA, CDR3 protein. The D gene is left open where the match is weak. Not every row has a clone size; where given, it reads once, few, many or a size class.

j_call: TRBJ2-7
d_call: TRBD2
cdr3_length: 15
clone_size: -
v_call: TRBV6-5
cdr3_nt: TGTGCCAGCAGTTATTCGGGACTACCAACCTACGAGCAGTACTTC
cdr3_aa: CASSYSGLPTYEQYF

j_call: TRBJ2-1
d_call: -
cdr3_length: 15
clone_size: -
v_call: TRBV11-2
cdr3_nt: TGTGCCAGCAGCCCTATCGGCAGGAGGTACAATGAGCAGTTCTTC
cdr3_aa: CASSPIGRRYNEQFF

j_call: TRBJ2-5
d_call: TRBD1
cdr3_length: 17
clone_size: -
v_call: TRBV5-1
cdr3_nt: TGCGCCAGCAGCTTGGCCTCAAGGGACAGGCGAAGAGAGACCCAGTACTTC
cdr3_aa: CASSLASRDRRRETQYF

j_call: TRBJ2-2
d_call: -
cdr3_length: 15
clone_size: -
v_call: TRBV5-1
cdr3_nt: TGCGCCAGCAGTTTAACGTACGCGAACACCGGGGAGCTGTTTTTT
cdr3_aa: CASSLTYANTGELFF

j_call: TRBJ1-1
d_call: -
cdr3_length: 12
clone_size: -
v_call: TRBV2
cdr3_nt: TGTGCCAGCACCTTGGACGGGACTGAAGCTTTCTTT
cdr3_aa: CASTLDGTEAFF

j_call: TRBJ2-3
d_call: -
cdr3_length: 13
clone_size: -
v_call: TRBV30
cdr3_nt: TGTGCCTGGAGTGTACTAAGGACAGTAGAGCAGTATTTT
cdr3_aa: CAWSVLRTVEQYF

j_call: TRBJ2-7
d_call: -
cdr3_length: 12
clone_size: -
v_call: TRBV2
cdr3_nt: TGTGCCAGCGATAGGAGCTCCTACGAGCAGTACTTC
cdr3_aa: CASDRSSYEQYF

j_call: TRBJ2-1
d_call: -
cdr3_length: 12
clone_size: -
v_call: TRBV30
cdr3_nt: TGTGCCTGGAGTGTAGGAGGAAGCGAGCAGTTCTTC
cdr3_aa: CAWSVGGSEQFF

j_call: TRBJ2-2
d_call: TRBD1
cdr3_length: 16
clone_size: -
v_call: TRBV18
cdr3_nt: TGTGCCAGCTCACCCCGGACAGGTCCCGACACCGGGGAGCTGTTTTTT
cdr3_aa: CASSPRTGPDTGELFF

j_call: TRBJ2-5
d_call: TRBD1
cdr3_length: 14
clone_size: once
v_call: TRBV7-2
cdr3_nt: TGTGCCAGCAGCTTAGCGGGACAGCAAGAGACCCAGTACTTC
cdr3_aa: CASSLAGQQETQYF

j_call: TRBJ2-3
d_call: -
cdr3_length: 16
clone_size: -
v_call: TRBV28
cdr3_nt: TGTGCCAGCCAGCACCGAAAAACGACAGGTCCAGATACGCAGTATTTT
cdr3_aa: CASQHRKTTGPDTQYF

j_call: TRBJ2-7
d_call: TRBD1
cdr3_length: 16
clone_size: -
v_call: TRBV15
cdr3_nt: TGTGCCACCAGCAGAGATCGGGGACAGGGAGCCTACGAGCAGTACTTC
cdr3_aa: CATSRDRGQGAYEQYF

j_call: TRBJ1-1
d_call: TRBD1
cdr3_length: 14
clone_size: -
v_call: TRBV4-1
cdr3_nt: TGCGCCAGCAGCCTCTTAGGACAGGGGGCTGAAGCTTTCTTT
cdr3_aa: CASSLLGQGAEAFF

j_call: TRBJ1-5
d_call: -
cdr3_length: 14
clone_size: -
v_call: TRBV28
cdr3_nt: TGTGCCAGCAGCCGCAGGGTAGTAATTCAGCCCCAGCATTTT
cdr3_aa: CASSRRVVIQPQHF

j_call: TRBJ2-1
d_call: -
cdr3_length: 11
clone_size: -
v_call: TRBV15
cdr3_nt: TGTGCCACCAGGCACCGAGCTGAGCAGTTCTTC
cdr3_aa: CATRHRAEQFF

j_call: TRBJ2-7
d_call: -
cdr3_length: 15
clone_size: -
v_call: TRBV28
cdr3_nt: TGTGCCAGCAGTCCCGGGAAGGGACGCTTCTACGAGCAGTACTTC
cdr3_aa: CASSPGKGRFYEQYF

j_call: TRBJ1-4
d_call: -
cdr3_length: 15
clone_size: -
v_call: TRBV29-1
cdr3_nt: TGCAGCGTTGAAGATTGGAACAGTGGCCCTCCAAAACTGTTTTTT
cdr3_aa: CSVEDWNSGPPKLFF

j_call: TRBJ1-5
d_call: -
cdr3_length: 15
clone_size: -
v_call: TRBV4-1
cdr3_nt: TGCGCCAGCAGCCAAGAAGAGTATAGCAATCAGCCCCAGCATTTT
cdr3_aa: CASSQEEYSNQPQHF

j_call: TRBJ1-3
d_call: -
cdr3_length: 16
clone_size: once
v_call: TRBV28
cdr3_nt: TGTGCCAGCAGTGCCTCCTCGGGGGGAACGGGGAACACCATATATTTT
cdr3_aa: CASSASSGGTGNTIYF

j_call: TRBJ2-7
d_call: -
cdr3_length: 13
clone_size: once
v_call: TRBV18
cdr3_nt: TGTGCCAGCTCACTATTGGACAGAAGCGAGCAGTACTTC
cdr3_aa: CASSLLDRSEQYF

j_call: TRBJ1-2
d_call: -
cdr3_length: 13
clone_size: -
v_call: TRBV9
cdr3_nt: TGTGCCAGCAGCGTAGGGCAGTCCTATGGCTACACCTTC
cdr3_aa: CASSVGQSYGYTF

j_call: TRBJ1-2
d_call: -
cdr3_length: 12
clone_size: -
v_call: TRBV29-1
cdr3_nt: TGCAGCGTTGAAGGGGGGGCCGATGGCTACACCTTC
cdr3_aa: CSVEGGADGYTF

j_call: TRBJ2-7
d_call: -
cdr3_length: 14
clone_size: -
v_call: TRBV4-2
cdr3_nt: TGTGCCAGCAGCCAAGAGGGACATTCCTACGAGCAGTACTTC
cdr3_aa: CASSQEGHSYEQYF

j_call: TRBJ1-2
d_call: -
cdr3_length: 13
clone_size: -
v_call: TRBV7-6
cdr3_nt: TGTGCCACCACCAAGGTGGAGGACTATGGCTACACCTTC
cdr3_aa: CATTKVEDYGYTF

j_call: TRBJ2-1
d_call: -
cdr3_length: 16
clone_size: -
v_call: TRBV4-1
cdr3_nt: TGCGCCAGCAGCCCGTTGCTCGGGCGGGATTACAATGAGCAGTTCTTC
cdr3_aa: CASSPLLGRDYNEQFF

j_call: TRBJ2-5
d_call: -
cdr3_length: 13
clone_size: -
v_call: TRBV7-3
cdr3_nt: TGTGCCAGCAGCCTGGACCAGCAGGAGACCCAGTACTTC
cdr3_aa: CASSLDQQETQYF

j_call: TRBJ1-3
d_call: -
cdr3_length: 15
clone_size: -
v_call: TRBV9
cdr3_nt: TGTGCCAGCAGCGCAATTGGCGCCTCTGGAAACACCATATATTTT
cdr3_aa: CASSAIGASGNTIYF

j_call: TRBJ1-2
d_call: -
cdr3_length: 13
clone_size: -
v_call: TRBV7-9
cdr3_nt: TGTGCCAGCAGCGCTCACCCCAGCTATGGCTACACCTTC
cdr3_aa: CASSAHPSYGYTF